The source of this T cell receptor beta chain is a study of CD8+CD57+ T cells in acquired aplastic anemia. Researchers used genomic DNA as the template to profile TCR beta VDJ and CDR3. Using its own MiXCR run on the reads, TCRdb lists one record per CDR3 protein. The table includes under 250,000 distinct CDR3 sequences, approximately 45% detected once. Germline-derived CDR1 and CDR2 are MGHDK and SYGVNS. The CDR3 contains 14 residues. The germline V and J ends were trimmed by 1 base and 6 bases, with 7 bases remaining between them. CD8+CD57+ cell expansion, shown by flow cytometry, had occurred in the patients selected for sequencing. There were no patients without severe acquired aplastic anemia. Patients were treatment-naive when blood was sampled.

This TCR came from a human donor with aplastic anemia. Sequencing was performed on sorted CD4+, CD8+, or CD8+CD57+ T cells (not recorded which) from PBMCs. This chain joins TRBV25-1 and TRBJ1-6, with D perhaps TRBD1 (6 bases). Here the CDR3 DNA reads TGTGCCAGCAGTGAATCCAGGGGTAATTCACCCCTCCACTTT. Its translation is CASSESRGNSPLHF.